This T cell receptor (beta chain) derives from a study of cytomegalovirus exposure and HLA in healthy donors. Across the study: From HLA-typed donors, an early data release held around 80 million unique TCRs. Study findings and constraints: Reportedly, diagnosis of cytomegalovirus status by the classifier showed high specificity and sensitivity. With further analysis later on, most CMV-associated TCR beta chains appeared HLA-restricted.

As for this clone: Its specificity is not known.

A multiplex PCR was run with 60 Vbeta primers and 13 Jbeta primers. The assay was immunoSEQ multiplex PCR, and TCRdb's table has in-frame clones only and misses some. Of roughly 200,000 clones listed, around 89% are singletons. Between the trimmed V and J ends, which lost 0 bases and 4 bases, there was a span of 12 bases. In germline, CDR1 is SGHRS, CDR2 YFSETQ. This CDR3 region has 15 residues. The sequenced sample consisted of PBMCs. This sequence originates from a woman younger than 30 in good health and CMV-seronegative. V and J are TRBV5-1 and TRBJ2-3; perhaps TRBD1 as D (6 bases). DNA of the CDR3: TGCGCCAGCAGCTTGGGTGGGGCAGGGGCAGATACGCAGTATTTT. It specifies CASSLGGAGADTQYF.